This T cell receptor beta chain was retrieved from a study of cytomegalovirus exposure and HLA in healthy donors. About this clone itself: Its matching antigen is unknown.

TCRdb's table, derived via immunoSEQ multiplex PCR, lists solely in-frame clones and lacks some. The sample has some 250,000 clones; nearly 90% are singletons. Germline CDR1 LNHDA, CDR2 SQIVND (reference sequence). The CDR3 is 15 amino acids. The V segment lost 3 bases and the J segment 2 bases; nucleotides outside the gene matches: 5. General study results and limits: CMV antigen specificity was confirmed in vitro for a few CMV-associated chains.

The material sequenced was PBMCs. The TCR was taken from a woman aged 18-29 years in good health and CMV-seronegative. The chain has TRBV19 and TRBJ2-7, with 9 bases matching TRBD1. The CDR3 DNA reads TGTGCCAGTAGTATCGACAGGGGGTTAACCTACGAGCAGTACTTC. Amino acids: CASSIDRGLTYEQYF.